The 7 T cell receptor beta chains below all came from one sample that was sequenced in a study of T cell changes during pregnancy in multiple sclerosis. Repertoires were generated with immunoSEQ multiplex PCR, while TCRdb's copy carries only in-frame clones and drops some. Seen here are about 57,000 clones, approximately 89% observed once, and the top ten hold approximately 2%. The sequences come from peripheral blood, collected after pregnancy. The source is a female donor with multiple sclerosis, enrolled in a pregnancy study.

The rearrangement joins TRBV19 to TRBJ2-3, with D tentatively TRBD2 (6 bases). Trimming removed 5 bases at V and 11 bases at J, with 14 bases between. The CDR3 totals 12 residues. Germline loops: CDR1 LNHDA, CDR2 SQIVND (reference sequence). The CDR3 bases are TGTGCCAGTAGTGCGTTCGGGGGAGGGCAGTATTTT. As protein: CASSAFGGGQYF.

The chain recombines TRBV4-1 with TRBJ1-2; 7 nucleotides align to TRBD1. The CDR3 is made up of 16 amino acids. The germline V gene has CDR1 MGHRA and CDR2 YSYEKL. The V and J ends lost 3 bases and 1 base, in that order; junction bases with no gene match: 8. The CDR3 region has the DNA TGCGCCAGCAGCCATATTGGGACAGTGCTTAACTATGGCTACACCTTC. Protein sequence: CASSHIGTVLNYGYTF.

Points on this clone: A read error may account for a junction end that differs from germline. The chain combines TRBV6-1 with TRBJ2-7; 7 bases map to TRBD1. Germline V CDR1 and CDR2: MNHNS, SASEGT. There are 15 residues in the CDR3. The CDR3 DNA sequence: TGTGTCAGCAGCCACCCTAGACAGGGTCGGTACGAGCAGTACTTC. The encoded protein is CVSSHPRQGRYEQYF.

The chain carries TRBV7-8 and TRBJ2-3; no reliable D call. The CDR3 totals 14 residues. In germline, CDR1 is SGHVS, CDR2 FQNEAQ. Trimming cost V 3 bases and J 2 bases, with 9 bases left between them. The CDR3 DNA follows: TGTGCCAGCAGCTTTTCTAATCCCACAGATACGCAGTATTTT. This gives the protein CASSFSNPTDTQYF.

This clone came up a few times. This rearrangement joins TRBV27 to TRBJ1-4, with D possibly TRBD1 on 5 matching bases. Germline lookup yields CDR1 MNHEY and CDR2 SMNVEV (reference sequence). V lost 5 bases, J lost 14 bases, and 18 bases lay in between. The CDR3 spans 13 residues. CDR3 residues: CASSPQGTGVLFF. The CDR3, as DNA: TGTGCCAGCAGTCCCCAGGGTACGGGGGTTCTGTTTTTT.

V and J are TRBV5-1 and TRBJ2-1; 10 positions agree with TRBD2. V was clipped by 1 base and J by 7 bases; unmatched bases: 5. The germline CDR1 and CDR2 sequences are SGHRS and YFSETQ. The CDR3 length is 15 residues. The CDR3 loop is CASSLREAGGNEQFF. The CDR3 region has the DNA TGCGCCAGCAGCTTGCGGGAAGCGGGGGGGAATGAGCAGTTCTTC.

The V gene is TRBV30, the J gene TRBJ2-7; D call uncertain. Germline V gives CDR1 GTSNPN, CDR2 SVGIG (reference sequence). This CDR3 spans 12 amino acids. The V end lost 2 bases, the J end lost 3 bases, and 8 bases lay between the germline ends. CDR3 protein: CAWSLAHYEQYF. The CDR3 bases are TGTGCCTGGAGTCTGGCCCACTACGAGCAGTACTTC.